The 21 T cell receptor beta chains in this list originate from one sample, sequenced in a study of blood T cell repertoires in COVID-19. This table comes from immunoSEQ multiplex PCR, and its TCRdb copy is limited to in-frame clones, with some not included. The sample lists some 150,000 clones, 75% to 85% occurring once. Sequences were obtained from peripheral blood. The receptors here all came from a woman between 45 and 65 years old with acute or convalescent COVID-19.

The chain recombines TRBV2 with TRBJ2-5; D is perhaps TRBD1 (5 bases). The ends were cut back, 4 bases at V and 5 bases at J, with 11 bases in the middle. CDR1 is SNHLY, CDR2 FYNNEI, per germline. The CDR3 consists of 13 residues. In nucleotides, the CDR3 is TGTGCCAGCAGTGTTCAGGGCTGGGAGACCCAGTACTTC. Its translation is CASSVQGWETQYF.

The chain links TRBV5-6 to TRBJ1-2, with TRBD1 as a possible D gene (6 bases). Germline CDR1 SGHDT, CDR2 YYEEEE. The CDR3 spans 14 residues. The V end lost 4 bases, the J end lost 4 bases, and 14 bases lay between the germline ends. CDR3 nucleotide sequence: TGTGCCAGCAGCACCGACAGGATCGGCTATGGCTACACCTTC. This gives the protein CASSTDRIGYGYTF. Combining the CDR3 with reference TRBV5-6 and TRBJ1-2 gives the whole variable domain DAGVTQSPTHLIKTRGQQVTLRCSPKSGHDTVSWYQQALGQGPQFIFQYYEEEERQRGNFPDRFSGHQFPNYSSELNVNALLLGDSALYLCASSTDRIGYGYTFGSGTRLTVV.

The chain employs TRBV19 and TRBJ2-1, with 11 bases identical to TRBD1. The CDR3 sequence is 16 residues long. V was clipped by 3 bases and J by 4 bases; unmatched bases: 5. In germline, CDR1 is LNHDA, CDR2 SQIVND (reference sequence). CDR3 protein: CASSIPGQGGYNEQFF. In DNA form, the CDR3 reads TGTGCCAGTAGTATCCCGGGACAGGGGGGATACAATGAGCAGTTCTTC.

The chain employs TRBV7-2 and TRBJ2-1; D gene unclear. The CDR3 is 18 amino acids. V lost 2 bases and J 5 bases, leaving 22 bases between the germline ends. Germline CDR1 and CDR2: SGHTA and FQGNSA. CDR3 loop: CASSLHGYGGALDNEQFF. Written as DNA, the CDR3 is TGTGCCAGCAGCTTACATGGGTATGGCGGCGCTTTGGACAATGAGCAGTTCTTC.

Written as DNA, the CDR3 is TGTGCCAGCAGGCAATCCCTTATGACTTTTGGAGGGCCCCTCTCCTACGAGCAGTACTTC. This gives the protein CASRQSLMTFGGPLSYEQYF. This rearrangement joins TRBV27 to TRBJ2-7; D may be TRBD2 (6 bases). V lost 6 bases and J lost 0, with 30 bases in between. The CDR3 is 20 amino acids. Germline V gene lookup returns CDR1 MNHEY and CDR2 SMNVEV (reference sequence).

This sequence joins TRBV18 and TRBJ1-5, with D possibly matching TRBD1 (5 bases). This CDR3 contains 15 residues. Germline lookup yields CDR1 KGHSH and CDR2 LQKENI. Trimming took off 4 bases at V and 4 bases at J, with 14 bases between the two ends. DNA for the CDR3: TGTGCCAGCTCACTATCTATGGCAGGGAATCAGCCCCAGCATTTT. Translation: CASSLSMAGNQPQHF.

The chain's CDR3 is CASSESIDYEQYF. The DNA of the CDR3 is TGCGCCAGCAGTGAGTCGATAGACTACGAGCAGTACTTC. The V gene is TRBV10-2, the J gene TRBJ2-7; the D is unclear. The germline V gene encodes CDR1 WSHSY and CDR2 SAAADI. The CDR3 runs to 13 residues. V lost 0 bases and J 3 bases, leaving 6 bases between the germline ends.

About this clone itself: Other DNA sequences within the sample encode an identical CDR3. The chain's CDR3 is CASTLGGNYGYTF. For the CDR3, the DNA is TGTGCCAGCACCTTGGGGGGGAACTATGGCTACACCTTC. The chain has TRBV12-3 or TRBV12-4 and TRBJ1-2; the D gene is possibly TRBD1 (5 bases). This CDR3 has 13 residues. V lost 7 bases, J lost 2 bases, and 11 bases lay in between.

The chain recombines TRBV2 with TRBJ1-1; D gene ambiguous. This CDR3 comprises 11 residues. The germline V and J ends were trimmed by 8 bases and 0 bases, with 4 bases remaining between them. Germline V CDR1 and CDR2: SNHLY, FYNNEI. The CDR3 is CASLLNTEAFF. The CDR3 DNA reads as TGTGCCAGCCTTTTGAACACTGAAGCTTTCTTT. Looking up the rest from reference TRBV2 and TRBJ1-1 gives the full variable domain: EPEVTQTPSHQVTQMGQEVILRCVPISNHLYFYWYRQILGQKVEFLVSFYNNEISEKSEIFDDQFSVERPDGSNFTLKIRSTKLEDSAMYFCASLLNTEAFFGQGTRLTVV.

V is TRBV7-9 and J is TRBJ1-2, with D maybe TRBD1 (5 bases). The V gene lost 5 bases and the J gene lost 4 bases, with 11 bases spanning the gap. CDR1 is SEHNR, CDR2 FQNEAQ, per germline (reference sequence). CDR3 length: 13 amino acids. DNA of the CDR3: TGTGCCAGCAGCGATGACAGTTCCTATGGCTACACCTTC. This sequence encodes CASSDDSSYGYTF. The whole variable domain, remainder taken from reference TRBV7-9 and TRBJ1-2, is DTGVSQNPRHKITKRGQNVTFRCDPISEHNRLYWYRQTLGQGPEFLTYFQNEAQLEKSRLLSDRFSAERPKGSFSTLEIQRTEQGDSAMYLCASSDDSSYGYTFGSGTRLTVV.

The sample holds a few counts of this clone. The chain is built from TRBV5-1 and TRBJ1-1; maybe TRBD1 (5 bases). V was cut by 4 bases and J by 4 bases, with 14 bases left in between. This CDR3 spans 14 amino acids. Germline loops: CDR1 SGHRS, CDR2 YFSETQ. The CDR3 here is CASSDTGGTTEAFF. The CDR3 DNA is TGCGCCAGCAGCGACACAGGCGGGACCACTGAAGCTTTCTTT.

The genes are TRBV9 and TRBJ2-2, with TRBD1 matching over 7 bases. The CDR3 runs to 16 residues. Germline V gives CDR1 SGDLS, CDR2 YYNGEE. V shed 0 bases and J 0 bases; nucleotides not matched to a gene: 2. The CDR3 DNA follows: TGTGCCAGCAGCGTAGGGGGACAGACGAACACCGGGGAGCTGTTTTTT. Translated: CASSVGGQTNTGELFF. The variable domain in full, with the rest retrieved from reference TRBV9 and TRBJ2-2, is DSGVTQTPKHLITATGQRVTLRCSPRSGDLSVYWYQQSLDQGLQFLIQYYNGEERAKGNILERFSAQQFPDLHSELNLSSLELGDSALYFCASSVGGQTNTGELFFGEGSRLTVL.

The chain couples TRBV5-4 to TRBJ2-7; D gene ambiguous. The CDR3 extends over 12 amino acids. Germline V gene data show CDR1 as SGHNT and CDR2 as YYREEE (reference sequence). Trimming left V 5 bases short and J 2 bases short, with 8 bases between. CDR3 amino acids: CASSVSTYEQYF. The CDR3 nucleotides are TGTGCCAGCAGTGTTAGTACCTACGAGCAGTACTTC.

The V and J genes are TRBV7-8 and TRBJ1-1, with unresolved D. The V gene lost 3 bases and the J gene lost 3 bases, with 5 bases spanning the gap. The CDR3 length is 12 residues. Germline V CDR1 and CDR2: SGHVS, FQNEAQ. CDR3 coding DNA: TGTGCCAGCAGCTTCTCGGACACTGAAGCTTTCTTT. Protein product: CASSFSDTEAFF.

The rearrangement links TRBV24-1 to TRBJ1-3, with 7 positions matching TRBD1. The V and J ends lost 8 bases and 2 bases, in that order; junction bases with no gene match: 5. CDR1 KGHDR and CDR2 SFDVKD come from the germline V gene. The CDR3 runs to 14 residues. The chain's CDR3 is CATTGTAPGNTIYF. CDR3 sequence (DNA): TGTGCCACCACCGGGACAGCTCCTGGAAACACCATATATTTT.

The chain links TRBV30 to TRBJ1-1; a weak D match, TRBD1 (5 bases). Trimming stripped 0 bases from V and 6 bases from J, with 14 bases between. The CDR3 is 14 residues long. Germline CDR1 reads GTSNPN; CDR2 reads SVGIG (reference sequence). CDR3 protein: CAWSVLGQGAEAFF. DNA of the CDR3: TGTGCCTGGAGTGTTTTGGGGCAAGGAGCTGAAGCTTTCTTT.

This chain links TRBV10-2 with TRBJ1-5, with TRBD1 matching 9 bases. Germline CDR1 and CDR2: WSHSY and SAAADI. The CDR3 loop spans 15 amino acids. V dropped 4 bases and J dropped 3; count of bases not matched to a gene: 4. DNA for the CDR3: TGCGCCAGCAGTGGAGGGACAGGGCCCAATCAGCCCCAGCATTTT. Translated, it gives CASSGGTGPNQPQHF.

The table lists this clone with a few counts. V gene TRBV3-1 (or the pseudogene TRBV3-2) combines with J gene TRBJ2-7; 8 positions match TRBD1. This CDR3 has 16 residues. CDR1 LGHDT and CDR2 YNNKEL come from the germline V gene (reference sequence). J lost 1 base, V lost 0 bases, and 5 bases had no gene match. Here the CDR3 DNA reads TGTGCCAGCAGCCAAGAATGGGGGACAGGATCCTACGAGCAGTACTTC. This codes for CASSQEWGTGSYEQYF.

The V gene is TRBV7-2, the J gene TRBJ2-5; 9 bases line up with TRBD2. This CDR3 is built from 15 residues. With V trimmed by 5 bases and J by 1 base, 5 bases remained unmatched. Germline V gene sequence: CDR1 SGHTA, CDR2 FQGNSA. In DNA form, the CDR3 reads TGTGCCAGCAGCCTTAGCGGGGGCTTCCAAGAGACCCAGTACTTC. Its protein product is CASSLSGGFQETQYF.

In DNA form, the CDR3 reads TGTGCCAGCAGCCCATCGACTAGCGGGAGTACGGAGACCCAGTACTTC. Its protein is CASSPSTSGSTETQYF. This chain connects TRBV7-9 to TRBJ2-5; 12 positions match TRBD2. The junction had 9 bases not matched to a gene; V was cut back by 5 bases and J by 5 bases. The CDR3 runs 16 residues. CDR1 and CDR2 from the germline V gene are SEHNR and FQNEAQ (reference sequence). Drawing the rest from reference TRBV7-9 and TRBJ2-5, the complete variable domain is DTGVSQNPRHKITKRGQNVTFRCDPISEHNRLYWYRQTLGQGPEFLTYFQNEAQLEKSRLLSDRFSAERPKGSFSTLEIQRTEQGDSAMYLCASSPSTSGSTETQYFGPGTRLLVL.

V is TRBV3-1 (or the pseudogene TRBV3-2) and J is TRBJ2-7; 11 bases are a match to TRBD2. Losses at the gene ends were 6 bases for V and 4 bases for J; bases not matched to a gene: 8. The CDR3 is made up of 15 amino acids. The germline V gene encodes CDR1 LGHDT and CDR2 YNNKEL (reference sequence). The CDR3 protein is CASSRGLAGGYEQYF. The CDR3 nucleotides read TGTGCCAGCAGTCGAGGACTAGCGGGTGGGTACGAGCAGTACTTC.